These 8 T cell receptor beta chains were all obtained from the same sample, sequenced in a study of cytomegalovirus exposure and HLA in healthy donors. Vbeta (60) and Jbeta (13) primers were used in the PCR. Sequencing was performed with immunoSEQ multiplex PCR; in TCRdb, only in-frame clones are kept and a portion is missing. The profile shows approximately 160,000 clones, under 80% of them singletons. Sequenced material: PBMCs. The receptors derive from a woman between 45 and 60 years old in good health and CMV-seropositive.

The chain employs TRBV11-2 and TRBJ1-1, with D possibly matching TRBD1 (5 bases). The CDR3 totals 16 residues. CDR1 is SGHAT and CDR2 is FQNNGV in the germline V gene. The germline V and J ends were trimmed by 1 base and 9 bases, with 21 bases remaining between them. This CDR3 reads CASSLAVVGGGTKAFF. Here the CDR3 DNA reads TGTGCCAGCAGCTTAGCAGTCGTGGGGGGAGGAACTAAAGCTTTCTTT.

This sequence joins TRBV5-1 and TRBJ2-7; D is unclear. Trimming removed 1 base from V and 0 bases from J, with 8 bases in between. Germline V gene sequence: CDR1 SGHRS, CDR2 YFSETQ. This CDR3 comprises 14 residues. The CDR3 DNA reads as TGCGCCAGCAGCTTGTACAGTTTCTCCTACGAGCAGTACTTC. Translating it yields CASSLYSFSYEQYF.

This chain uses TRBV6-6 with TRBJ1-5, with D perhaps TRBD1 (5 bases). This CDR3 comprises 15 residues. V was trimmed by 5 bases and J by 3 bases, leaving 14 bases between them. Germline CDR1 is MNHNY and CDR2 is SVGAGI (reference sequence). CDR3 region: CASSRSRGSNQPQHF. In DNA form, the CDR3 reads TGTGCCAGCAGTAGATCTAGGGGTTCCAATCAGCCCCAGCATTTT.

The DNA for the CDR3 is TGTGCCAGCAGTTACTTCGGACTAGTCCCCTACGAGCAGTACTTC. Its translation is CASSYFGLVPYEQYF. The V call is TRBV6-5, the J call TRBJ2-7; 7 bases are a match to TRBD2. J gave up 2 bases and V 1 base, and 5 bases lay outside the gene matches. Germline assignment: CDR1 MNHEY and CDR2 SVGAGI. The CDR3 is 15 residues long.

CDR3 residues: CASYKGVYGYTF. The DNA of the CDR3 is TGTGCCAGCTATAAGGGGGTTTATGGCTACACCTTC. V and J are TRBV6-1 and TRBJ1-2; D possibly corresponds to TRBD1 (6 bases). The CDR3 runs 12 residues. Trimming left V 8 bases short and J 5 bases short, with 12 bases between. Germline CDR1 and CDR2: MNHNS and SASEGT.

This clone has a handful of counts. CDR3 amino acids: CASSPARQGIGEKLFF. The DNA for the CDR3 is TGTGCCAGCAGCCCCGCGCGACAGGGGATAGGGGAAAAACTGTTTTTT. The genes are TRBV5-6 and TRBJ1-4, with TRBD1 identical over 8 bases. Germline V CDR1 and CDR2: SGHDT, YYEEEE. With 4 bases clipped from V and 8 bases from J, the junction kept 13 bases outside the gene matches. The CDR3 runs 16 residues. Together with reference TRBV5-6 and TRBJ1-4, the CDR3 gives the full variable domain: DAGVTQSPTHLIKTRGQQVTLRCSPKSGHDTVSWYQQALGQGPQFIFQYYEEEERQRGNFPDRFSGHQFPNYSSELNVNALLLGDSALYLCASSPARQGIGEKLFFGSGTQLSVL.

The rearrangement joins TRBV4-1 to TRBJ2-3; the match to TRBD2 covers 8 bases. The CDR3 is 17 amino acids. The germline V gene has CDR1 MGHRA and CDR2 YSYEKL. Trimming cost V 0 bases and J 1 base; bases outside gene matches: 6. The CDR3 sequence: CASSQDRGGGRTDTQYF. The CDR3 DNA reads TGCGCCAGCAGCCAAGATCGTGGCGGGGGGCGCACAGATACGCAGTATTTT.

CDR3 protein: CSADPLGGAGDTQYF. The CDR3 DNA sequence: TGTTCTGCCGACCCCTTAGGGGGGGCTGGAGATACGCAGTATTTT. This chain links TRBV7-9 with TRBJ2-3; tentatively, D is TRBD2 (7 bases). Germline assignment: CDR1 SEHNR and CDR2 FQNEAQ (reference sequence). The CDR3 sequence is 15 residues long.